The next 32 T cell receptor beta chains were all read from a single sample in a study of blood T cell repertoires in COVID-19. Data came from immunoSEQ multiplex PCR; TCRdb stores just in-frame clones and leaves some out. The profile shows some 510,000 clones, 88% of them singletons. The sample comprised PBMCs or T cells enriched from blood (not recorded which). The receptors originated from a woman in her thirties or forties who had recovered from COVID-19.

The chain links TRBV19 to TRBJ2-1; D may be TRBD1 (6 bases). V was trimmed by 3 bases and J by 7 bases, leaving 13 bases between them. CDR3 length: 14 amino acids. Per the germline V gene, CDR1 is LNHDA and CDR2 is SQIVND (reference sequence). The CDR3 loop is CASSIQSQGNEQFF. The CDR3 DNA follows: TGTGCCAGTAGTATCCAATCGCAGGGGAATGAGCAGTTCTTC.

The V gene is TRBV9, the J gene TRBJ2-1, with 7 bases identical to TRBD2. CDR3 length equals 15 residues. The junction had 6 bases not matched to a gene; V was cut back by 0 bases and J by 6 bases. Germline V gene sequence: CDR1 SGDLS, CDR2 YYNGEE. The CDR3 coding sequence is TGTGCCAGCAGCGTAGGAATAGCGGGTAGCAATGAGCAGTTCTTC. This gives the protein CASSVGIAGSNEQFF.

J is TRBJ2-1 and V is TRBV4-3, with TRBD2 matching 11 bases. CDR3 length equals 16 residues. Germline CDR1 is LGHNA and CDR2 is YSLEER. The V and J ends lost 4 bases and 2 bases, in that order; junction bases with no gene match: 4. The DNA for the CDR3 is TGCGCCAGCAGCCCGATAGCGGGGGGGGCCTACAATGAGCAGTTCTTC. Protein sequence: CASSPIAGGAYNEQFF.

The chain joins TRBV19 to TRBJ1-3, with D maybe TRBD1 (5 bases). The CDR3 has 15 amino acids. The V and J ends lost 7 bases and 3 bases respectively, with 16 bases between them. CDR1 LNHDA and CDR2 SQIVND come from the germline V gene (reference sequence). The CDR3 loop is CASTLGRGSGNTIYF. The CDR3 coding sequence is TGTGCCAGTACCCTAGGGAGGGGAAGTGGAAACACCATATATTTT.

The V and J genes are TRBV18 and TRBJ2-1; the match to TRBD1 covers 10 bases. This CDR3 comprises 15 residues. Trimming at V came to 6 bases and at J to 4 bases, leaving 6 bases not matched to a gene. Germline V lookup: CDR1 KGHSH, CDR2 LQKENI. The DNA for the CDR3 is TGTGCCAGCTCTCGGGGACAGGGGATATACAATGAGCAGTTCTTC. Protein sequence: CASSRGQGIYNEQFF.

The chain couples TRBV3-1 (or the pseudogene TRBV3-2) to TRBJ1-1; D is perhaps TRBD1 (5 bases). CDR3 size: 15 residues. V shed 0 bases and J shed 4 bases, with 12 bases lying between them. Germline V CDR1 and CDR2: LGHDT, YNNKEL (reference sequence). For the CDR3, the DNA is TGTGCCAGCAGCCAAGAATGGGGCTGGGGCACTGAAGCTTTCTTT. Encoded protein: CASSQEWGWGTEAFF.

Regarding this clone: The sample contains more than one DNA sequence encoding this CDR3. The chain joins TRBV7-2 to TRBJ2-3; tentatively, D is TRBD1 (5 bases). CDR1 is SGHTA, CDR2 FQGNSA, per germline. The V end lost 3 bases, the J end lost 3 bases, and 10 bases lay between the germline ends. This CDR3 has 14 residues. The CDR3 region has the DNA TGTGCCAGCAGCTTCAGGGTAGGAACAGATACGCAGTATTTT. This gives the protein CASSFRVGTDTQYF.

The CDR3 DNA is TGTGCCAGCAGTTTACGGTCCTCCGGCGAGCAGTACTTC. This sequence encodes CASSLRSSGEQYF. This chain uses TRBV27 with TRBJ2-7; D is ambiguous. CDR1 and CDR2 from the germline V gene are MNHEY and SMNVEV (reference sequence). The CDR3 has 13 residues. V dropped 2 bases and J dropped 6 bases, with 11 bases sitting between them.

This chain joins TRBV7-9 and TRBJ1-2, with TRBD1 as a possible D gene (5 bases). V was cut by 5 bases and J by 8 bases, with 18 bases left in between. Germline values: CDR1 SEHNR, CDR2 FQNEAQ (reference sequence). CDR3 length: 14 residues. CDR3 DNA: TGTGCCAGCAGCCACCTCGCAGGGATGCACGGCTACACCTTC. It encodes CASSHLAGMHGYTF.

This clone showed up just a few times. The rearrangement links TRBV6-5 to TRBJ1-2, with TRBD1 identical over 8 bases. CDR1 and CDR2 from the germline V gene are MNHEY and SVGAGI. CDR3 length equals 13 residues. Germline trimming cut 7 bases from V and 8 bases from J; bases unmatched to any gene: 9. CDR3 amino acids: CASTSGRGQGYTF. DNA of the CDR3: TGTGCCAGCACCTCAGGCAGGGGGCAGGGCTACACCTTC.

This clone was detected many times. This sequence joins TRBV5-4 and TRBJ2-1; 9 nucleotides agree with TRBD2. V was pared by 4 bases and J by 0 bases, with 5 bases of the junction left unmatched. The germline gives CDR1 SGHNT, CDR2 YYREEE (reference sequence). This CDR3 spans 16 amino acids. CDR3 DNA: TGTGCCAGCAGCCCTTTAGCGGGGGTCTCCTACAATGAGCAGTTCTTC. Amino acid sequence: CASSPLAGVSYNEQFF.

The J gene is TRBJ2-7, the V gene TRBV7-2; possibly TRBD2 for D (5 bases). CDR1 is SGHTA and CDR2 is FQGNSA in the germline V gene. CDR3 length equals 17 residues. With 1 base removed from V and 0 bases from J, the gap between germline ends came to 16 bases. Here the CDR3 reads CASSLDPSPIGSYEQYF. The CDR3 DNA is TGTGCCAGCAGCTTAGACCCTAGCCCGATCGGCTCCTACGAGCAGTACTTC.

The chain carries TRBV7-9 and TRBJ1-1; 7 bases align to TRBD1. This CDR3 comprises 15 residues. From germline, CDR1 is SEHNR and CDR2 FQNEAQ (reference sequence). The J segment lost 1 base and the V segment lost 5 bases, leaving 7 bases of the junction unmatched. The CDR3 protein is CASSRGQAGNTEAFF. The CDR3 coding sequence is TGTGCCAGCAGCCGTGGACAGGCCGGGAACACTGAAGCTTTCTTT.

This rearrangement joins TRBV11-2 to TRBJ2-1; 9 bases match TRBD1. The V gene's germline CDR1 is SGHAT and CDR2 FQNNGV. V was clipped by 4 bases and J by 7 bases; unmatched bases: 14. The CDR3 sequence is 17 residues long. This chain's CDR3 is CASSSWGRTGVLNEQFF. The CDR3 nucleotides read TGTGCCAGCAGCTCGTGGGGGCGGACAGGGGTGTTAAATGAGCAGTTCTTC.

This chain links TRBV7-9 with TRBJ1-3; unclear D gene. Trimming took 4 bases from V and 0 from J, leaving 4 bases between them. CDR1 and CDR2 from the germline V gene are SEHNR and FQNEAQ (reference sequence). The CDR3 is 13 residues long. The CDR3 nucleotides are TGTGCCAGCAGCTCCTACTCTGGAAACACCATATATTTT. It is translated as CASSSYSGNTIYF.

This chain uses TRBV11-3 with TRBJ2-7; D uncertain. Trimming shortened V by 4 bases and J by 1 base, and 8 bases separated the two germline ends. This CDR3 comprises 13 residues. Germline CDR1 SGHNT, CDR2 YENEEA. The CDR3 here is CASSYGLSYEQYF. In nucleotides, the CDR3 is TGTGCCAGCAGCTACGGGTTATCCTACGAGCAGTACTTC.

This chain uses TRBV7-9 with TRBJ1-5; D might be TRBD1 (5 bases). The length of the CDR3 is 15 residues. Germline-derived CDR1 and CDR2 are SEHNR and FQNEAQ (reference sequence). The V and J ends lost 6 bases and 2 bases respectively, with 14 bases between them. CDR3 in amino acids: CASSRELGGNQPQHF. Here the CDR3 DNA reads TGTGCCAGCAGTCGTGAGCTAGGGGGCAATCAGCCCCAGCATTTT.

The chain links TRBV19 to TRBJ2-5, with 10 nucleotides matching TRBD1. V lost 7 bases and J lost 5; bases outside the gene matches: 10. Germline assignment: CDR1 LNHDA and CDR2 SQIVND (reference sequence). This CDR3 region has 15 residues. The CDR3 sequence is CASTKGTGDFETQYF. As DNA, the CDR3 is TGTGCCAGTACGAAAGGGACAGGGGATTTCGAGACCCAGTACTTC.

This clone was counted many times. The chain couples TRBV5-1 to TRBJ2-1, with D tentatively TRBD2 (5 bases). Trimming pared 2 bases from V and 0 bases from J, leaving 12 bases between. The CDR3 covers 16 residues. Germline CDR1 SGHRS, CDR2 YFSETQ. This CDR3 is CASSLLGTNSYNEQFF. The CDR3 DNA is TGCGCCAGCAGCTTACTAGGAACTAACTCCTACAATGAGCAGTTCTTC. The variable domain in full, completed from reference TRBV5-1 and TRBJ2-1, reads KAGVTQTPRYLIKTRGQQVTLSCSPISGHRSVSWYQQTPGQGLQFLFEYFSETQRNKGNFPGRFSGRQFSNSRSEMNVSTLELGDSALYLCASSLLGTNSYNEQFFGPGTRLTVL.

This chain links TRBV11-2 with TRBJ2-1; D unresolved. The germline V gene encodes CDR1 SGHAT and CDR2 FQNNGV. Trimming removed 1 base at V and 1 base at J, with 8 bases between. The CDR3 sequence is 15 residues long. The CDR3 protein is CASSLASTSYNEQFF. Written as DNA, the CDR3 is TGTGCCAGCAGCTTAGCGTCTACTTCCTACAATGAGCAGTTCTTC. The entire variable domain, with the rest obtained from reference TRBV11-2 and TRBJ2-1, is as follows: EAGVAQSPRYKIIEKRQSVAFWCNPISGHATLYWYQQILGQGPKLLIQFQNNGVVDDSQLPKDRFSAERLKGVDSTLKIQPAKLEDSAVYLCASSLASTSYNEQFFGPGTRLTVL.

The chain combines TRBV4-3 with TRBJ2-3, with TRBD2 matching 11 bases. Germline V gives CDR1 LGHNA, CDR2 YSLEER. V gave up 0 bases and J gave up 7 bases; unmatched junction bases: 9. CDR3 length: 17 amino acids. The CDR3 nucleotides read TGCGCCAGCAGCCAAGATTTGATAGCGGGAGGGCCAAATACGCAGTATTTT. Residues: CASSQDLIAGGPNTQYF.

The chain joins TRBV28 to TRBJ1-5; D is perhaps TRBD1 (5 bases). Trimming left V 8 bases short and J 0 bases short, with 14 bases between. Germline V lookup: CDR1 MDHEN, CDR2 SYDVKM. The CDR3 runs 15 residues. The DNA for the CDR3 is TGTGCCAGCGGATCGACAGACTTTAGCAATCAGCCCCAGCATTTT. It codes for CASGSTDFSNQPQHF.

This clone was picked up a small number of times. The J gene is TRBJ2-3, the V gene TRBV7-9; TRBD2 matches 10 bases. The V segment lost 11 bases and the J segment 0 bases; nucleotides outside the gene matches: 20. This CDR3 comprises 19 residues. The V gene's germline CDR1 is SEHNR and CDR2 FQNEAQ (reference sequence). CDR3 DNA sequence: TGTGCCCTACCTTACGAGATAGCGGGAGGTCGACCTAGCACAGATACGCAGTATTTT. Its translation: CALPYEIAGGRPSTDTQYF.

The chain has TRBV6-5 and TRBJ2-7; weak D call: TRBD2 (6 bases). CDR1 and CDR2 from the germline V gene are MNHEY and SVGAGI. The CDR3 sequence is 14 residues long. V shed 6 bases and J shed 2 bases, with 14 bases lying between them. The CDR3 DNA follows: TGTGCCAGCAGACCGCGGGGAGTCGCCTACGAGCAGTACTTC. Its translation: CASRPRGVAYEQYF.

This sequence joins TRBV27 and TRBJ2-1; D perhaps matches TRBD2 (6 bases). Trimming left V 4 bases short and J 7 bases short, with 14 bases between. This CDR3 region has 14 residues. Germline V gene sequence: CDR1 MNHEY, CDR2 SMNVEV (reference sequence). The CDR3 here is CASSSIPGLNEQFF. The CDR3 coding sequence is TGTGCCAGCAGTTCAATACCGGGACTTAATGAGCAGTTCTTC.

The rearrangement joins TRBV20-1 to TRBJ1-1; D is unresolved. V gave up 6 bases and J gave up 0 bases, with 5 bases separating them. The CDR3 is 11 amino acids. The germline CDR1 and CDR2 sequences are DFQATT and SNEGSKA (reference sequence). CDR3 nucleotide sequence: TGCAGTGCCCTTATGAACACTGAAGCTTTCTTT. Its protein is CSALMNTEAFF.

The rearrangement links TRBV7-8 to TRBJ1-5; D may be TRBD1 (5 bases). The CDR3 extends over 13 amino acids. The V end lost 5 bases, the J end lost 2 bases, and 7 bases lay between the germline ends. Per germline, CDR1 SGHVS and CDR2 FQNEAQ. CDR3 amino acids: CASSVTGNQPQHF. The DNA of the CDR3 is TGTGCCAGCAGCGTGACAGGCAATCAGCCCCAGCATTTT.

This sequence joins TRBV12-5 and TRBJ2-7, with TRBD1 matching 8 bases. J lost 2 bases, V lost 5 bases, and 8 bases had no gene match. Germline V gene lookup returns CDR1 LGHNT and CDR2 FRNRAP. The CDR3 has 15 amino acids. DNA of the CDR3: TGTGCTAGTGGTCCATCCAACAGGGGGACCTACGAGCAGTACTTC. Its protein product is CASGPSNRGTYEQYF.

The sample holds one count of this clone. This chain connects TRBV13 to TRBJ2-2; the D gene is possibly TRBD2 (5 bases). Germline V gene lookup returns CDR1 PRHDT and CDR2 FYEKMQ (reference sequence). The CDR3 is 16 residues long. The germline V and J ends were trimmed by 5 bases and 0 bases, with 13 bases remaining between them. The CDR3 sequence: CASSPRTFSNTGELFF. Here the CDR3 DNA reads TGTGCCAGCAGCCCGAGGACTTTTTCGAACACCGGGGAGCTGTTTTTT.

This clone appeared a single time. This chain links TRBV7-2 with TRBJ1-2; 9 bases agree with TRBD1. CDR1 is SGHTA and CDR2 is FQGNSA in the germline V gene. The CDR3 has 14 amino acids. The V gene end was trimmed by 5 bases and the J gene end by 5 bases; junction bases not matched to a gene: 6. This CDR3 reads CASSKTGGGYGYTF. In nucleotides, the CDR3 is TGTGCCAGCAGCAAGACAGGGGGAGGGTATGGCTACACCTTC.

The chain has TRBV29-1 and TRBJ2-5, with 7 bases matching TRBD1. Trimming cost V 6 bases and J 3 bases; bases outside gene matches: 4. CDR1 is SQVTM and CDR2 is ANQGSEA in the germline V gene. This CDR3 comprises 12 residues. CDR3 residues: CSVGDRKETQYF. The CDR3 DNA reads TGCAGCGTAGGGGACAGAAAAGAGACCCAGTACTTC.

The chain recombines TRBV5-1 with TRBJ2-7, with D maybe TRBD1 (5 bases). CDR1 and CDR2 (germline): SGHRS, YFSETQ. Trimming left V 4 bases short and J 1 base short, with 15 bases between. CDR3 length: 15 residues. CDR3 in amino acids: CASSTRQPGSYEQYF. CDR3 DNA sequence: TGCGCCAGCAGCACTCGACAGCCAGGATCCTACGAGCAGTACTTC.